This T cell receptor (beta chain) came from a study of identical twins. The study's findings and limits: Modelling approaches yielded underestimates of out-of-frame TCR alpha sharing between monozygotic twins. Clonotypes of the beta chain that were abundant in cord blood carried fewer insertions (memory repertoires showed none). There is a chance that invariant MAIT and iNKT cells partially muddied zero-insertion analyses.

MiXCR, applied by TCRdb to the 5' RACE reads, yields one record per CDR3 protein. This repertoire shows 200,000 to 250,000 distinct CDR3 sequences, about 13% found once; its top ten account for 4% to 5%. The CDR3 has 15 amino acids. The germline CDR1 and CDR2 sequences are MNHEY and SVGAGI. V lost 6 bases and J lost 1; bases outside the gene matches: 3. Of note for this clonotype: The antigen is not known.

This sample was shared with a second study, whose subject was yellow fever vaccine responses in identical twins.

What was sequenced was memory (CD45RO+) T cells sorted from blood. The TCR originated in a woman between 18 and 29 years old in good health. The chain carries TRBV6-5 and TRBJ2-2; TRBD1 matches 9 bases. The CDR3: CASSYRGRNTGELFF. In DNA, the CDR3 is TGTGCCAGCAGCTACAGGGGGCGGAACACCGGGGAGCTGTTTTTT.